The clone carrying this T cell receptor beta chain was observed once. Time point denoted: newly diagnosed GD, antithyroid drugs for less than 3 months. PBMC-extracted RNA yielded the TCR library. Arm-PCR of CDR3 regions and iRepertoire HTBI primers were used to build TCR beta libraries. TCRdb recomputed calls from the multiplex PCR reads with MiXCR, one row per CDR3 protein. This table holds fewer than 350,000 distinct CDR3 sequences, roughly 18% found once. This sample was included in a study of regulatory T cells in long-lasting Graves disease. This sample comprised peripheral blood mononuclear cells (PBMCs), obtained at new diagnosis, from a patient treated with antithyroid drugs. This clonotype originated in a female donor with Graves disease.

Written as DNA, the CDR3 is TGTGCCGACAGACGCGCAGGAAACTATGGCTACACCTTC. Protein product: CADRRAGNYGYTF. This sequence joins TRBV27 and TRBJ1-2; TRBD1 is a possible D gene (5 bases). Trimming took 11 bases from V and 2 from J, leaving 15 bases between them. From germline, CDR1 is MNHEY and CDR2 SMNVEV (reference sequence). The CDR3 extends over 13 amino acids.